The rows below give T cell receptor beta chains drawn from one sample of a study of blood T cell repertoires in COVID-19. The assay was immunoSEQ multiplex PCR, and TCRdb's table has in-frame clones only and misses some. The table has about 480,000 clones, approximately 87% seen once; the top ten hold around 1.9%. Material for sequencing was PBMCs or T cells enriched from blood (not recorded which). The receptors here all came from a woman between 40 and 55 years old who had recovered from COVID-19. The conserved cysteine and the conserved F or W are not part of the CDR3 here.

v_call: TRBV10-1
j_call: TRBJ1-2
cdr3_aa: AKPRTGDFYGYT

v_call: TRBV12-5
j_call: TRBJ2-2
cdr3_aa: ASGYFTGGTGELF

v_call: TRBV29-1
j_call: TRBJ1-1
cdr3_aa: SVEVDRKNTEAF

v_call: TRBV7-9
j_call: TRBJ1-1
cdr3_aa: ASSFLGGNTEAF

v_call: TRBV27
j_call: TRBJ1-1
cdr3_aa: ASSLFLGGTEAF

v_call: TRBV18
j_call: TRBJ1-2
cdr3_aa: ASSPGTGKLYNYGYT

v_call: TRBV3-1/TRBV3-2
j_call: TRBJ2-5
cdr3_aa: ASSPEREFGETQY

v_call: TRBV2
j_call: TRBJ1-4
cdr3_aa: ASRAGQAEKLF

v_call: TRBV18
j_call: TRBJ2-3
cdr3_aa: ASSGGTGDTQY

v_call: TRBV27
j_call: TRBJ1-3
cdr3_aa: ASSLNGAGNTIY

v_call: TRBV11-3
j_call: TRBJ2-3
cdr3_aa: ASSLGGSGSATDTQY

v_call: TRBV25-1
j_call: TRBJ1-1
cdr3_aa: ASSWGDRVAF

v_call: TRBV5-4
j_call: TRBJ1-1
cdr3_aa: ATGTGGNTEAF

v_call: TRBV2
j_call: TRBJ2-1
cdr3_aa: ASSEVRDEQF

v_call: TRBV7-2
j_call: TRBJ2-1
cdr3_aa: ASSQTSGTAYNEQF

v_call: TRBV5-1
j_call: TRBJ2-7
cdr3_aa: ASSSTGTGINEQY

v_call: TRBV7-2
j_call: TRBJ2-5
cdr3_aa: ASSLAGARKTQY

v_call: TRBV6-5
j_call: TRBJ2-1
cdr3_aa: ASSYGGYNEQF

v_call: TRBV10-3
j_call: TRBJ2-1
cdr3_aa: AISPGTSGITYNEQF

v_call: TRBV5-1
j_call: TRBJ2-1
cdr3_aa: ASSLVGVARGRFDEQF

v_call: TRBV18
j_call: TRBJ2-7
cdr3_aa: ASSTTGDYSYEQY

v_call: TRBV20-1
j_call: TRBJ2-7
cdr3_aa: SASDAVDYEQY

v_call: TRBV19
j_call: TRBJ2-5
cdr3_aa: ASSWTGKSSETQY

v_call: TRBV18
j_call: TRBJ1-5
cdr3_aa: ASSPGTGFTNQPQH

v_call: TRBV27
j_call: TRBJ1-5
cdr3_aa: ASSLSGGVINQPQH

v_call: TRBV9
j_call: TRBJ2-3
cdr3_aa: ASSVDVRVDTQY

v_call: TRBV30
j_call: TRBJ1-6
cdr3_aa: AWAVRGLYSPLH

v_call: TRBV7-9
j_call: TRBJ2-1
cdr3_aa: ASRPPGQAAGEQF

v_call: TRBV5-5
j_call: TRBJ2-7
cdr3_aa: ASSLWRETYEQY

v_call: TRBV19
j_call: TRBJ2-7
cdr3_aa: ASRAATSGIYEQY

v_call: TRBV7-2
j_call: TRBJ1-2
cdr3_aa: ASSLQGYGYT

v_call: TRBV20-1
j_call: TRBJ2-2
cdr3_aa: SASFRESTGELF

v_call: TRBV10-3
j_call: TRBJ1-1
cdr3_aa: AILRQGDTEAF

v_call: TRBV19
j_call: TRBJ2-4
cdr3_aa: ASSGTGALRGNIQY

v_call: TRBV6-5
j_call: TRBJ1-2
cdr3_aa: ASSYQGGTRGYT

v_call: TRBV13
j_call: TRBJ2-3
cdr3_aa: ASSPPGQGPDTQY

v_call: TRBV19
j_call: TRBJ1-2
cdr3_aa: ASSRGGSNYGYT

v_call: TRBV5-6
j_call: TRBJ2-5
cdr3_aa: ASSPDRGRQTQY

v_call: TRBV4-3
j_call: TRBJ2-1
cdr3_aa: ASSPSGLARSYNEQF

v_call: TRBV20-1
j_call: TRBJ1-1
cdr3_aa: SARGTFEAF

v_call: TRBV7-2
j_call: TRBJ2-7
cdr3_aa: ASSTQGALNEQY

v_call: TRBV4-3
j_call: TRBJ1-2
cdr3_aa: ASSQDSGGRFT

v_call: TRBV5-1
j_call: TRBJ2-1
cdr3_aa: ASSGRDRVYNEQF

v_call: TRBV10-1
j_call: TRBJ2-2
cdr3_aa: ARPPVGRTGGTGELF

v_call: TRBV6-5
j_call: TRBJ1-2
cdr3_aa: ASTGEGTGYT

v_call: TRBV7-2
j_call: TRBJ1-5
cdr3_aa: ASSHDLRGQPQH

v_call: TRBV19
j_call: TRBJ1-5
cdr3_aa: ASSDPGGRNQPQH

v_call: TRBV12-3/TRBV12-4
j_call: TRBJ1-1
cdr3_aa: ASSGTGDAEAF

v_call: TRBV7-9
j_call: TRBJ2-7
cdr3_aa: ASSLGLVRDEQY